This T cell receptor (beta chain) was observed in a study of blood T cells in healthy people across ages. This clonotype has a handful of counts. Next came a second PCR, run for roughly 7 to 12 cycles, which used a sample-barcoded 5' primer along with a J-beta primer mix. TCRdb redid the calling of the 5' RACE reads with MiXCR, one entry per CDR3 protein. This table holds about 1.5 million distinct CDR3 sequences, approximately 42% found once. V lost 6 bases and J lost 4; bases outside the gene matches: 3. Per the germline V gene, CDR1 is DFQATT and CDR2 is SNEGSKA (reference sequence). This CDR3 is 13 amino acids long.

Sequenced material: blood. The sequence was collected from a woman aged 18-29 years in good health. V gene TRBV20-1 combines with J gene TRBJ2-1; 10 bases line up with TRBD2. In DNA form, the CDR3 reads TGCAGTGCAACACTAGCGGGATACAATGAGCAGTTCTTC. It encodes CSATLAGYNEQFF.